The subject of this entry is one T cell receptor (beta chain). Its antigen is still unknown. This sample was taken from a study of pediatric ulcerative colitis. Study-wide points: Blood samples from a couple of patients yielded substantially fewer templates and were excluded from blood-rectal overlap analysis. All ulcerative colitis patients, but no controls, carried a couple of rectal clonotypes. Rectal repertoires separated controls, mild-moderate and acute severe colitis.

This was a survey-level run. Repertoires were generated with immunoSEQ multiplex PCR, while TCRdb's copy carries only in-frame clones and drops some. The sample carries about 64,000 clones, approximately 87% recorded once. The source material was blood. The TCR comes from a boy aged 5-17 years with severe ulcerative colitis.

The CDR3 loop reads CASSLDLRQETQYF. In nucleotides, the CDR3 is TGTGCCAGCAGCTTAGATCTCAGGCAAGAGACCCAGTACTTC. The J gene is TRBJ2-5, the V gene TRBV7-6; D is uncertain. Trimming removed 1 base from V and 2 bases from J, with 8 bases in between. Germline V lookup: CDR1 SGHVS, CDR2 FNYEAQ. The CDR3 runs 14 residues. Filled out from reference TRBV7-6 and TRBJ2-5, the complete variable domain reads GAGVSQSPRYKVTKRGQDVALRCDPISGHVSLYWYRQALGQGPEFLTYFNYEAQQDKSGLPNDRFSAERPEGSISTLTIQRTEQRDSAMYRCASSLDLRQETQYFGPGTRLLVL.